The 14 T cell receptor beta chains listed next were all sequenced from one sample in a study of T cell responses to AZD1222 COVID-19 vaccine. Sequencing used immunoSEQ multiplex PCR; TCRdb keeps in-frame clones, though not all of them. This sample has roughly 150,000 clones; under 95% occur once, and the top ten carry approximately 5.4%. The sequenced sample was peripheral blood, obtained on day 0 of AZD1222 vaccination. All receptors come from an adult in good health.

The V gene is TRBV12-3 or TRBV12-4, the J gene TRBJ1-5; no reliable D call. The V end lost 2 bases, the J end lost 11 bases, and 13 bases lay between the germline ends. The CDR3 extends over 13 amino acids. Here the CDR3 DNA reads TGTGCCAGCAGTTTAAGGGCCGAATGGGCCCAGCATTTT. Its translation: CASSLRAEWAQHF.

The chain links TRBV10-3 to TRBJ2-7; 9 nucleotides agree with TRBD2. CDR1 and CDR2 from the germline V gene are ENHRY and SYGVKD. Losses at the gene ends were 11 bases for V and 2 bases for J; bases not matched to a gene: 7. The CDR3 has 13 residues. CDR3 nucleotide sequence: TGTGCCGCCCGGACTAGCGACCCCTACGAGCAGTACTTC. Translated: CAARTSDPYEQYF.

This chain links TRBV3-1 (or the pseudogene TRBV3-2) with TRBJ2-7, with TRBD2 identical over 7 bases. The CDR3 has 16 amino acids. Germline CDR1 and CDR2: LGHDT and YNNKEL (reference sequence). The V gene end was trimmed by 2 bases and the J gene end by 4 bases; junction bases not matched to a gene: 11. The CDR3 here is CASSQRGGVLTYEQYF. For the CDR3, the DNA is TGTGCCAGCAGCCAAAGGGGAGGGGTTTTGACTTACGAGCAGTACTTC.

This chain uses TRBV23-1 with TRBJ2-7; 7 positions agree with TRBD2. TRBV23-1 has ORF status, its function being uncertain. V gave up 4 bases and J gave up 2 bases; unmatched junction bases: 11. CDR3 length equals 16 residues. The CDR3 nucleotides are TGCGCCAGCAGTCGGGTCTCAGCGGGAAGGGCCTACGAGCAGTACTTC. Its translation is CASSRVSAGRAYEQYF.

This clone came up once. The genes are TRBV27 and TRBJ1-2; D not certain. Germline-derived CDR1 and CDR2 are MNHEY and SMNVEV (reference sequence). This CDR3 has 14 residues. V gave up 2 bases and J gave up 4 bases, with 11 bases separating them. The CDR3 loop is CASSLGNPLYGYTF. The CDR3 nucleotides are TGTGCCAGCAGTTTAGGGAATCCCCTCTATGGCTACACCTTC.

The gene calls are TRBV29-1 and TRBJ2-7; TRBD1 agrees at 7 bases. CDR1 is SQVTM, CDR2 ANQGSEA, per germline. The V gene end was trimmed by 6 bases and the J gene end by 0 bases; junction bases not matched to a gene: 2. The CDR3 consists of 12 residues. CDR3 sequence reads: CSVGDSSYEQYF. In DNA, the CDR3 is TGCAGCGTGGGGGACAGCTCCTACGAGCAGTACTTC.

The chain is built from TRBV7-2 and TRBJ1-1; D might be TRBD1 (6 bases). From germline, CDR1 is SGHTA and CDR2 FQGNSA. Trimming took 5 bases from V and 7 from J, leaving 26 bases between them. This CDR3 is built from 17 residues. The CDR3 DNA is TGTGCCAGCAGCACCCGGGGTTGGGGACTGGGGGGCGGTGAAGCTTTCTTT. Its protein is CASSTRGWGLGGGEAFF.

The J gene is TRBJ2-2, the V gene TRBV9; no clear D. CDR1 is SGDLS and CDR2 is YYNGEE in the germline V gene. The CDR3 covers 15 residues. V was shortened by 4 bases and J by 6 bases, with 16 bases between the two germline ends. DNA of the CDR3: TGTGCCAGCAGCCTCGAAAGGACCCCGGCCGGGGAGCTGTTTTTT. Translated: CASSLERTPAGELFF.

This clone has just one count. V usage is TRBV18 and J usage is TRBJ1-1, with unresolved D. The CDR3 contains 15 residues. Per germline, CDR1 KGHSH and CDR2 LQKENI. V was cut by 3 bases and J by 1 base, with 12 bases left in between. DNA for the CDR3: TGTGCCAGCTCACCTGGATCGGGAGGGAACACTGAAGCTTTCTTT. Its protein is CASSPGSGGNTEAFF. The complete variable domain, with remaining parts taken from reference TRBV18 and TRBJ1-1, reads NAGVMQNPRHLVRRRGQEARLRCSPMKGHSHVYWYRQLPEEGLKFMVYLQKENIIDESGMPKERFSAEFPKEGPSILRIQQVVRGDSAAYFCASSPGSGGNTEAFFGQGTRLTVV.

CDR3 region: CASSRDRDPYNEQFF. For the CDR3, the DNA is TGTGCCAGCAGCCGGGACAGGGACCCCTACAATGAGCAGTTCTTC. The V and J genes are TRBV6-5 and TRBJ2-1; 9 bases are shared with TRBD1. Germline lookup yields CDR1 MNHEY and CDR2 SVGAGI. Germline trimming cut 6 bases from V and 2 bases from J; bases unmatched to any gene: 5. The CDR3 consists of 15 residues.

Here the CDR3 DNA reads TGCGCCAGCAGCTTGGCCCTAGCGGGAGTTACCGGGGAGCTGTTTTTT. It is translated as CASSLALAGVTGELFF. The chain recombines TRBV5-1 with TRBJ2-2; 10 bases align to TRBD2. CDR1 is SGHRS and CDR2 is YFSETQ in the germline V gene. There are 16 residues in the CDR3. V lost 0 bases and J lost 5; bases outside the gene matches: 4.

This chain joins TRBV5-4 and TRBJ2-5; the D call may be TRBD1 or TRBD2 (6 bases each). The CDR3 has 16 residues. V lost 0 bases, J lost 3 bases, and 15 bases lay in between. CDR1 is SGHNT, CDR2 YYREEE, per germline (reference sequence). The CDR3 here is CASSLGGGTQKETQYF. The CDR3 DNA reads TGTGCCAGCAGCTTGGGAGGGGGGACACAAAAAGAGACCCAGTACTTC.

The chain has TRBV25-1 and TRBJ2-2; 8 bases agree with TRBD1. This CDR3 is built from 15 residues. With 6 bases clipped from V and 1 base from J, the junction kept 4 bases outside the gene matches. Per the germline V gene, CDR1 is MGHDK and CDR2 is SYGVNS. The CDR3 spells CASRSTGENTGELFF. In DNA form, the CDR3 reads TGTGCCAGCAGGTCGACAGGGGAGAACACCGGGGAGCTGTTTTTT. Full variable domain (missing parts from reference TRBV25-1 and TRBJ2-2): EADIYQTPRYLVIGTGKKITLECSQTMGHDKMYWYQQDPGMELHLIHYSYGVNSTEKGDLSSESTVSRIRTEHFPLTLESARPSHTSQYLCASRSTGENTGELFFGEGSRLTVL.

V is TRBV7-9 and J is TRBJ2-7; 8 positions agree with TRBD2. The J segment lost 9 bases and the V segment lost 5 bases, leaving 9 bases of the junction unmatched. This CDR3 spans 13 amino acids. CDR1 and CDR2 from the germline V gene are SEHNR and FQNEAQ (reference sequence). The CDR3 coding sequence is TGTGCCAGCAGCCCGGGACTAGATGGGCCGCAGTACTTC. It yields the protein CASSPGLDGPQYF.